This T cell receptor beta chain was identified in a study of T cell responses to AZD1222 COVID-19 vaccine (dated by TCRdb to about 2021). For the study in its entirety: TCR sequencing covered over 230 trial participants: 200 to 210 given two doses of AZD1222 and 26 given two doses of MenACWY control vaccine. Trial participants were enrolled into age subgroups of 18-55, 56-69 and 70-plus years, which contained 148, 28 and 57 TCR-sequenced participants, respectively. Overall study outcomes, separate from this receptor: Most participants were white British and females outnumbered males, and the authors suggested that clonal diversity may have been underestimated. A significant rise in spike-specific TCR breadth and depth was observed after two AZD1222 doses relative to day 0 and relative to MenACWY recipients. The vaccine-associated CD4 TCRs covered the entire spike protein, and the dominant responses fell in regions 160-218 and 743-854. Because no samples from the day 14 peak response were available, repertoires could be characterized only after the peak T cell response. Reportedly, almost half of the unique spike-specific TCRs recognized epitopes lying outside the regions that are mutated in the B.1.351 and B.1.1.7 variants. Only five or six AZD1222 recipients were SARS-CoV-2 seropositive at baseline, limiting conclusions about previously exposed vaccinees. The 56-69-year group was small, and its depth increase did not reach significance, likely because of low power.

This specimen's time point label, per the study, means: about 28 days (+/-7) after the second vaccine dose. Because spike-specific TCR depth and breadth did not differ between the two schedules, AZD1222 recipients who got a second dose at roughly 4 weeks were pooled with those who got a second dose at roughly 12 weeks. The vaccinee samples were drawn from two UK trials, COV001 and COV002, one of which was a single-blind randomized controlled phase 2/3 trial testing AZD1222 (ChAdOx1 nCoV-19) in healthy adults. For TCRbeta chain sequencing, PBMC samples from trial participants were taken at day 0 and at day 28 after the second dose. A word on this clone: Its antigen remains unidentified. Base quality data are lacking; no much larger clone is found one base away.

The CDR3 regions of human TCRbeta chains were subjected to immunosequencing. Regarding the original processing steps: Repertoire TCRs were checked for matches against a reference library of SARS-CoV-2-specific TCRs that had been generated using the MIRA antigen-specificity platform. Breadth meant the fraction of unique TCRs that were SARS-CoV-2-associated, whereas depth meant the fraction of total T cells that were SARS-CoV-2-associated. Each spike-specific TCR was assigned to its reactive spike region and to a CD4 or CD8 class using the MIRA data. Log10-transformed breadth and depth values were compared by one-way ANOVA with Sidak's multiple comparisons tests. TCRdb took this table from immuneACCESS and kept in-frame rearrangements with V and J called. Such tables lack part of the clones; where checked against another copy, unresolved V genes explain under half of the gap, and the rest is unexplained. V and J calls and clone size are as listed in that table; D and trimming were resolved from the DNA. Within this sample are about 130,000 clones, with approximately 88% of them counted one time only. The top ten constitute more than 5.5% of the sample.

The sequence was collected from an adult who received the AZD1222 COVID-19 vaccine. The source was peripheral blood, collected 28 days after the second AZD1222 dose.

The DNA sequence is as follows: TGTGCCAGCTCTTCCGGGACAGGGGAGGAACAAGGTGAAGCTTTCTTT. Translated, it reads CASSSGTGEEQGEAFF. The chain joins TRBV18 to TRBJ1-1; 10 bases in the middle match TRBD1. The CDR3 runs 16 residues from the cysteine to the phenylalanine. Here the CDR3 DNA is all that survives: 48 bases in frame from base 1. Relative to germline, V is missing 6 bases and J is missing 7 bases, with 14 bases of the junction outside any gene match. Per the germline V gene, KGHSH is the CDR1 and LQKENI is the CDR2.